This TCR beta chain is drawn from a study of blood T cell repertoires in COVID-19 (dated by TCRdb to about 2020). About the full investigation: Samples covering the acute and convalescent phases of COVID-19 were provided by collaborators in the United States, Italy and Spain. Samples were obtained from the ongoing ImmuneRACE study (first 160 participants) and from about 1,300 subjects provided by 6 global collaborators. The repertoires were released in a freely available public database intended as a resource for research on the immune response to SARS-CoV-2. The prospective study material was composed of cDNA or gDNA derived from T cells, B-cell-depleted T cells, or PBMCs. A de-identified subject ID, COVID-19 status, age in years and sex were almost always included in the sample metadata. The dataset comprised deeply sampled blood TCRbeta repertoires from subjects exposed to, actively infected with, or recovered from COVID-19. Where available, HLA class I and class II types were obtained from metadata supplied by the sample provider rather than from assay-based typing. Results and caveats for the whole study, not just this receptor: The quantity of clinical and demographic metadata differed by source and by participant and was supplied without curation.

From the germline V gene, CDR1 is ENHRY and CDR2 is SYGVKD. Counted from cysteine to phenylalanine, this CDR3 has 15 amino acids. Only the CDR3 DNA is retained, 45 bases long and in frame from the first base. V is cut back by 10 bases and J by 3 bases, with 5 bases in the junction unmatched. Whole blood was collected in K2EDTA tubes by collaborating institutions according to the institutions' own protocols. For TCRbeta analysis, collaborators shipped samples as frozen whole blood, isolated PBMCs, or DNA extracted from either of those sample types. TCRbeta CDR3 regions were amplified from genomic DNA by means of the immunoSEQ Assay, a bias-controlled multiplex PCR. Per the original workflow: Within the assay, amplification of reference gene primers was used to estimate how many nucleated cells each sample contained. Sequence reads were collapsed and filtered to measure the absolute abundance of every unique TCRbeta CDR3 rearrangement. For each sample, productive Simpson clonality was calculated as the square root of Simpson's diversity index over productive rearrangements. As stored in TCRdb, this immuneACCESS dataset retains in-frame rearrangements with V and J assigned. A fraction of the clones does not appear; measured against another copy, unresolved V genes explain less than half of the discrepancy, and the remainder lacks a known reason. V and J calls plus clone size are reproduced from that table; the DNA served to infer D and trimming. Present in this sample are around 100,000 clones, 80% to 90% of which were seen just once. Of the sample, 3.5% to 4% falls within the top ten clones.

Worth noting for this clone: Its binding antigen is unknown. No quality values exist for individual bases; no much larger clone is one base distant.

The chain is made from TRBV10-3 and TRBJ2-2, and 13 junction bases match TRBD2. The clonotype originates from a woman aged 55-70 years with acute or convalescent COVID-19. The sequenced material came from peripheral blood. Read as DNA, the sequence is TGTGCCACCGGCGGACTAGCGGGAGACACCGGGGAGCTGTTTTTT. Its protein reads: CATGGLAGDTGELFF.